Presented here are 20 T cell receptor beta chains from one specimen sequenced in a study of molecular identifiers for immune sequencing clone quantification. TCRdb ran MiXCR on the PCR reads and lists one entry per CDR3 protein. The sample yields over 600,000 distinct CDR3 sequences, 20% seen once. Sequenced: naive CD8+ T cells from blood, with Jurkat cell RNA spiked in. The sample's subset: FACS-sorted CD8+CD4-CCR7+CD45RA+ naive T cells. The source of these receptors is a human donor in good health. Some libraries in this study had Jurkat cell RNA spiked in.

This clonotype was picked up many times. The genes are TRBV20-1 and TRBJ2-7, with 7 positions matching TRBD2. The germline V gene has CDR1 DFQATT and CDR2 SNEGSKA (reference sequence). This CDR3 is built from 16 residues. V shed 1 base, J shed 2 bases, and the junction held 11 bases outside the gene matches. The CDR3 nucleotides are TGCAGTGCTAGAGGGTCACAACGGGGGGATCCCTACGAGCAGTACTTC. It translates to CSARGSQRGDPYEQYF.

This clonotype was found many times. CDR3 amino acids: CASSLGRQGFTGELFF. Here the CDR3 DNA reads TGTGCCAGCAGCTTAGGCCGGCAGGGATTCACCGGGGAGCTGTTTTTT. The chain links TRBV13 to TRBJ2-2; possibly TRBD1 for D (5 bases). V shed 0 bases and J shed 4 bases, with 12 bases lying between them. CDR1 is PRHDT, CDR2 FYEKMQ, per germline (reference sequence). The CDR3 totals 16 residues.

This clonotype has ten or more counts. This chain's CDR3 is CASSYLIQQGMTEAFF. The CDR3, as DNA: TGTGCCAGCAGTTACTTAATACAACAGGGAATGACTGAAGCTTTCTTT. The chain has TRBV6-2 or TRBV6-3 and TRBJ1-1; TRBD1 might be the D (6 bases). The germline V gene encodes CDR1 MNHEY and CDR2 SVGEGT. The CDR3 is 16 amino acids. V was pared by 1 base and J by 5 bases, with 17 bases between.

The chain uses TRBV29-1 and TRBJ2-1; perhaps TRBD2 as D (5 bases). Germline V lookup: CDR1 SQVTM, CDR2 ANQGSEA. V lost 6 bases, J lost 12 bases, and 12 bases lay in between. The CDR3 length is 10 residues. CDR3 residues: CSVEGPGQFF. The CDR3 DNA follows: TGCAGCGTCGAGGGCCCCGGGCAGTTCTTC.

A few counts support this clonotype. The chain uses TRBV9 and TRBJ2-1; 8 bases fit TRBD1. From germline, CDR1 is SGDLS and CDR2 YYNGEE. The ends lost 0 bases at V and 7 bases at J; junction bases unmatched: 0. The CDR3 contains 13 residues. CDR3 amino acids: CASSVGQGNEQFF. The CDR3 nucleotides read TGTGCCAGCAGCGTAGGACAGGGGAATGAGCAGTTCTTC.

A note on this clonotype: The CDR3 does not end in the conserved phenylalanine or tryptophan, so this is likely a read error. The rearrangement uses TRBV7-7 and TRBJ2-1, with TRBD2 matching 8 bases. Germline V gene data show CDR1 as SSHAT and CDR2 as FNYEAQ (reference sequence). The CDR3 contains 14 residues. The CDR3 coding sequence is TGTGCTAGCAGCTTAGCGGGGTCCGCCCATGAGCAGTTCCTC. The encoded protein is CASSLAGSAHEQFL.

This clonotype was picked up many times. The chain is built from TRBV7-8 and TRBJ2-7, with D perhaps TRBD1 (6 bases). The germline V and J ends were trimmed by 1 base and 5 bases, with 21 bases remaining between them. The germline gives CDR1 SGHVS, CDR2 FQNEAQ. This CDR3 is built from 17 residues. CDR3 in amino acids: CASSLGSTGLIFNEQYF. CDR3 nucleotide sequence: TGTGCCAGCAGCTTAGGGTCTACAGGGTTGATTTTCAACGAGCAGTACTTC.

This clonotype was recorded at least ten times. V usage is TRBV28 and J usage is TRBJ1-5, with D possibly matching TRBD1 (6 bases). Trimming stripped 4 bases from V and 4 bases from J, with 26 bases between. Germline CDR1 is MDHEN and CDR2 is SYDVKM. The CDR3 is 19 residues long. As DNA, the CDR3 is TGTGCCAGCAGTTCCCCTACCCCTAGGACAGAGAGGAGTAATCAGCCCCAGCATTTT. Translating it yields CASSSPTPRTERSNQPQHF.

This chain connects TRBV29-1 to TRBJ2-5, with 8 bases that match TRBD1. Germline-derived CDR1 and CDR2 are SQVTM and ANQGSEA. After removal of 6 bases from V and 1 base from J, the junction contained 10 bases not matched to a gene. There are 15 residues in the CDR3. In DNA, the CDR3 is TGCAGCGTCAACGCGCGAGGACAGGGCCAAGAGACCCAGTACTTC. Encoded protein: CSVNARGQGQETQYF. The full variable domain, with the rest looked up from reference TRBV29-1 and TRBJ2-5, is SAVISQKPSRDICQRGTSLTIQCQVDSQVTMMFWYRQQPGQSLTLIATANQGSEATYESGFVIDKFPISRPNLTFSTLTVSNMSPEDSSIYLCSVNARGQGQETQYFGPGTRLLVL.

The chain is built from TRBV21-1 and TRBJ1-1; the table assigns TRBD1, which was not confirmed against the DNA. TRBV21-1 is annotated as a pseudogene. CDR3 length equals 18 residues. CDR3 nucleotide sequence: TGTGCCAGCAGCAAAGACAGTCTTGACGGACAGTTGAACACTGAAGCTTTCTTT. It yields the protein CASSKDSLDGQLNTEAFF.

The chain links TRBV19 to TRBJ1-5; 8 bases line up with TRBD1. The germline V gene has CDR1 LNHDA and CDR2 SQIVND (reference sequence). The CDR3 runs to 15 residues. The junction had 8 bases not matched to a gene; V was cut back by 5 bases and J by 5 bases. This CDR3 reads CASSFGTGSDQPQHF. The CDR3 DNA follows: TGTGCCAGTAGTTTTGGGACAGGTTCGGATCAGCCCCAGCATTTT.

Concerning this clonotype: A clone one base away is much larger, so this may be a read error. The chain links TRBV5-6 to TRBJ1-2, with TRBD1 matching over 8 bases. Germline V CDR1 and CDR2: SGHDT, YYEEEE. The CDR3 spans 14 residues. The CDR3 region is CASSSEQGVYDYTF. As DNA, the CDR3 is TGTGCCAGCAGTTCTGAACAGGGGGTCTATGACTACACCTTC.

This clonotype was counted at least ten times. The chain is built from TRBV7-9 and TRBJ1-3, with D unclear. Germline values: CDR1 SEHNR, CDR2 FQNEAQ (reference sequence). The length of the CDR3 is 14 residues. V was trimmed by 5 bases and J by 1 base, leaving 9 bases between them. CDR3 sequence (DNA): TGTGCCAGCAGCGGTGTCGTTTCTGGAAACACCATATATTTT. This codes for CASSGVVSGNTIYF.

Concerning this clonotype itself: A junction boundary mismatches the germline segment, possibly from a read error. The CDR3 reads CASSQGTAGYNKQFF. CDR3 in DNA: TGCGCCAGCAGCCAAGGAACAGCGGGATACAATAAGCAGTTCTTC. The genes are TRBV4-3 and TRBJ2-1, with TRBD2 matching over 7 bases. The CDR3 runs to 15 residues. The V gene's germline CDR1 is LGHNA and CDR2 YSLEER.

The sample holds many counts of this clonotype. The V gene is TRBV20-1, the J gene TRBJ1-5; D uncertain. This CDR3 spans 17 amino acids. The germline gives CDR1 DFQATT, CDR2 SNEGSKA (reference sequence). V dropped 3 bases and J dropped 0 bases, with 18 bases sitting between them. CDR3 in DNA: TGCAGTGCTAGCACCGGGATAATGACCAATAGCAATCAGCCCCAGCATTTT. It yields the protein CSASTGIMTNSNQPQHF.

The gene calls are TRBV19 and TRBJ1-5, with D maybe TRBD1 (5 bases). This CDR3 has 12 residues. In germline, CDR1 is LNHDA, CDR2 SQIVND (reference sequence). Trimming pared 7 bases from V and 6 bases from J, leaving 10 bases between. CDR3 region: CASTGGGQPQHF. CDR3 DNA: TGTGCCAGTACGGGGGGGGGTCAGCCCCAGCATTTT.

This clonotype was detected many times. The rearrangement joins TRBV7-6 to TRBJ1-1; D is ambiguous. The length of the CDR3 is 14 residues. CDR1 SGHVS and CDR2 FNYEAQ come from the germline V gene. The V and J ends lost 1 base and 1 base respectively, with 7 bases between them. The CDR3 DNA reads TGTGCCAGCAGCTTAGAGTTAGAGAACACTGAAGCTTTCTTT. Translating gives CASSLELENTEAFF.

This clonotype occurred many times. The V and J genes are TRBV20-1 and TRBJ2-1; 10 bases are shared with TRBD1. Per germline, CDR1 DFQATT and CDR2 SNEGSKA (reference sequence). The CDR3 runs to 13 residues. With 6 bases clipped from V and 7 bases from J, the junction kept 6 bases outside the gene matches. As DNA, the CDR3 is TGCAGTGCACGGACAGGGGGTTTGAATGAGCAGTTCTTC. Translated: CSARTGGLNEQFF.

This clonotype was detected many times. The J gene is TRBJ2-3, the V gene TRBV29-1; perhaps TRBD2 as D (5 bases). The CDR3 loop spans 13 amino acids. Germline CDR1 reads SQVTM; CDR2 reads ANQGSEA. V lost 4 bases to trimming and J lost 4 bases, with 12 bases between them. The chain's CDR3 is CSVVLEGSDTQYF. The CDR3, as DNA: TGCAGCGTTGTTTTAGAGGGATCAGATACGCAGTATTTT.

This clonotype was seen a few times. V and J are TRBV29-1 and TRBJ2-2; 9 bases are shared with TRBD2. The CDR3 spans 15 residues. After removal of 2 bases from V and 7 bases from J, the junction contained 8 bases not matched to a gene. Germline CDR1 reads SQVTM; CDR2 reads ANQGSEA. CDR3 amino acids: CSVERISGSVGELFF. The CDR3 DNA is TGCAGCGTTGAACGTATTAGCGGGAGTGTCGGGGAGCTGTTTTTT.